Sequencing of this T cell receptor beta chain was carried out in a study of blood T cell repertoires in COVID-19. Assignment of participants to cohorts was predicated upon participant-reported clinical history. This clone was picked up one time. Trimming took 0 bases from V and 1 from J, leaving 3 bases between them. Germline CDR1 and CDR2: SGHTA and FQGNSA. This CDR3 has 13 amino acids. Libraries were prepared by immunoSEQ multiplex PCR; TCRdb keeps only in-frame clonotypes and omits some of them. The data hold approximately 380,000 clones, with more than 75% observed a single time. The chain employs TRBV7-2 and TRBJ2-5; no reliable D call. This receptor was obtained from a woman between 18 and 29 years old who had recovered from COVID-19. The sample was PBMCs or T cells enriched from blood (not recorded which). The CDR3 here is CASSLALQETQYF. As DNA, the CDR3 is TGTGCCAGCAGCTTAGCACTCCAAGAGACCCAGTACTTC.